This T cell receptor (beta chain) was recorded in a study of blood T cells in healthy people across ages (dated by TCRdb to the mid-2010s). Turning to the overall study: In model experiments, template switching captured roughly one uniquely barcoded TCR beta cDNA molecule for every two T cells. The donors were divided into four age groups: young (average about 15 years), middle-aged (approximately 41), aged (62) and long-lived (approximately 74). Two additional independent replicas of 1 million unique cDNA reads from the same blood draw were analyzed for two donors (one aged 18 to 30 and one aged 80 or older). To avoid experimental bias, donors of different ages were spread randomly across the sequencing lanes. The study measured age-related changes in TCR beta repertoire diversity using deep sequencing normalized with unique cDNA molecular identifiers. Findings and caveats that apply to the study as a whole: Observed TCR beta diversity per million T cells fell roughly linearly with age, and a significant reduction was already apparent by age around 44. The CMV infection status of donors was not known, potentially confounding age-related changes in expanded clonotypes. Conclusive comparison of naive and antigen-experienced compartments was prevented by the profiling of bulk unsorted PBMCs. Compared with the aged group, more naive CD4+ T cells, fewer expanded clones and increased TCR diversity were shown by the long-lived group, suggesting age selection. Total diversity estimates from one million sequenced T cells were considered lower bounds and underestimates. Observed TCR beta diversity correlated strongly with the percentage of naive T cells measured by flow cytometry.

Note on this clonotype: Its antigen is currently not known. Per-base quality was not reported, and no clone a single base away is much larger than it.

Library preparation was by 5' RACE. Sequencing was performed on an Illumina HiSeq 2500. The second PCR ran for roughly 7 to 12 cycles and used a J-beta primer mix along with a sample-barcoded 5' primer. A unique molecular identifier was introduced onto each TCR beta cDNA molecule by a template-switch 5' adaptor carrying 12 random nucleotides. At least 2.5 million CDR3-containing paired-end reads were obtained from each sample. First-strand cDNA synthesis was performed from all RNA using the Mint cDNA synthesis kit, with priming by a TRBC-specific oligonucleotide. After uracil-DNA glycosylase treatment, a first 18-cycle PCR used universal primers M1SS and BC2_uni_R on all cDNA. The original pipeline was this. For normalization, 1 million high-quality reads, each with a distinct molecular identifier, were randomly selected from each sample. Reads with shared molecular identifiers were discarded instead of being binned into consensus sequences. MiTCR, set to a Q25 quality threshold and the strictest error-elimination algorithm, was used for CDR3 identification, clonotype clustering and error correction. A nonparametric unseen species model with Euler transformation was used to estimate lower-bound total TCR beta diversity. TCRdb's own reprocessing of the public reads used fastp at Q25 and MiXCR and kept productive beta chains. Each record represents a unique CDR3 protein, reported with the most common genes and DNA among its rows. The V and J calls and clone size are TCRdb's, not the authors'. The sample table holds about 780,000 distinct CDR3 sequences, of which 46% were seen once. The top ten hold around a sixth of the sample.

The CDR3 starts with the cysteine, ends with the phenylalanine, and has 11 residues. Only CDR3 DNA is held: 33 bases, read in frame from base 1. Per the germline V gene, MNHEY is the CDR1 and SVGAGI is the CDR2. The trim is 6 bases for V and 13 bases for J, with a gap of 13 bases between the germline ends. Systemically healthy Caucasian individuals from Russia, approximately 39 in total and aged about 6 to 100 years, were included as donors. Each donor gave around 9 milliliters of peripheral blood, collected into EDTA-treated Vacutainer tubes. PBMCs were isolated by Ficoll-Paque density-gradient centrifugation, with at least 6.5 million obtained per sample. Trizol reagent was used to extract total RNA from PBMCs, with at least 5.5 micrograms per sample. Naive CD45RAhigh/CD27high T cell percentages were measured by flow cytometry on a PBMC aliquot from every donor.

The sequence derives from a man older than 75 in good health. Specimen: blood. Recombination connected TRBV6-5 to TRBJ2-4, and perhaps TRBD2 as D gene, on 5 matching bases. In nucleotides, the sequence is TGTGCCAGCAGGAACTTCTGGGAGCAGTACTTC. Translated, this is CASRNFWEQYF.